This TCR beta chain derives from a study of cytomegalovirus exposure and HLA in healthy donors. Points from the study as a whole: In a later analysis, at a false discovery rate of 0.05, fewer than 20,000 TCR beta sequences were associated with HLA alleles. Most of the CMV-associated TCR beta chains (in a later analysis) appeared to be HLA-restricted. The sole available immune exposure information was CMV serostatus. The authors later linked a missense DCLRE1C variant to TCR beta V- and J-gene trimming.

Germline V gives CDR1 SEHNR, CDR2 FQNEAQ (reference sequence). This CDR3 is 16 amino acids long. V gave up 3 bases and J gave up 1 base; unmatched junction bases: 4. Of note for this clone: Its cognate antigen is unknown.

PCR was performed using 60 Vbeta and 13 Jbeta primers. Here immunoSEQ multiplex PCR was the method, and the copy in TCRdb shows in-frame clones only, minus some. Of approximately 100,000 clones in the sample, 86% were seen once. Material: PBMCs. The chain uses TRBV7-9 and TRBJ2-2; 8 bases are shared with TRBD1. The receptor comes from a man aged 25-45 years in good health and CMV-seropositive. CDR3 coding DNA: TGTGCCAGCAGCTTTTCCGGGACAGGGAACACCGGGGAGCTGTTTTTT. Translation: CASSFSGTGNTGELFF.